The 3 T cell receptor beta chains in this list originate from one sample, sequenced in a study of Ad26.COV2.S vaccination and SARS-CoV-2 variants. Treatment given: 15 to 20 received Ad26.COV2.S at low or high dose, single or two shots; about 5 received placebo; per-sample allocation not given. Sample collection was performed on day 63 after the first vaccine or placebo injection. Profiling relied on immunoSEQ multiplex PCR, and the TCRdb table lists in-frame clones only, not all of them. Of roughly 350,000 clones in the sample, more than 85% were seen once. Sequences were derived from peripheral blood, sampled in a trial of Ad26.COV2.S vaccine versus placebo. Every receptor here comes from a person between 18 and 59 years old who received the Ad26.COV2.S COVID-19 vaccine or a placebo.

This clone was picked up one time. The rearrangement uses TRBV27 and TRBJ1-6; D gene ambiguous. V lost 7 bases and J 10 bases, leaving 20 bases between the germline ends. CDR3 length: 15 amino acids. Germline V gene lookup returns CDR1 MNHEY and CDR2 SMNVEV (reference sequence). The CDR3 sequence: CASNPTRGYGSPLHF. Written as DNA, the CDR3 is TGTGCCAGCAATCCCACTCGGGGTTATGGATCACCCCTCCACTTT.

This sequence joins TRBV15 and TRBJ1-4; no definite D call. CDR3 length equals 13 residues. The V end was cut by 1 base, the J end by 8 bases, with 8 bases between. The V gene's germline CDR1 is LNHNV and CDR2 YYDKDF (reference sequence). CDR3 DNA: TGTGCCACCAGCAGAGCTTATGGGGAAAAACTGTTTTTT. Residues: CATSRAYGEKLFF.

This chain uses TRBV7-2 with TRBJ1-1; D possibly corresponds to TRBD1 (5 bases). V lost 4 bases and J 4 bases, leaving 13 bases between the germline ends. The CDR3 runs to 14 residues. From germline, CDR1 is SGHTA and CDR2 FQGNSA. The CDR3 sequence is CASSSGAPGTEAFF. The CDR3 DNA sequence: TGTGCCAGCAGCTCTGGGGCTCCGGGCACTGAAGCTTTCTTT.